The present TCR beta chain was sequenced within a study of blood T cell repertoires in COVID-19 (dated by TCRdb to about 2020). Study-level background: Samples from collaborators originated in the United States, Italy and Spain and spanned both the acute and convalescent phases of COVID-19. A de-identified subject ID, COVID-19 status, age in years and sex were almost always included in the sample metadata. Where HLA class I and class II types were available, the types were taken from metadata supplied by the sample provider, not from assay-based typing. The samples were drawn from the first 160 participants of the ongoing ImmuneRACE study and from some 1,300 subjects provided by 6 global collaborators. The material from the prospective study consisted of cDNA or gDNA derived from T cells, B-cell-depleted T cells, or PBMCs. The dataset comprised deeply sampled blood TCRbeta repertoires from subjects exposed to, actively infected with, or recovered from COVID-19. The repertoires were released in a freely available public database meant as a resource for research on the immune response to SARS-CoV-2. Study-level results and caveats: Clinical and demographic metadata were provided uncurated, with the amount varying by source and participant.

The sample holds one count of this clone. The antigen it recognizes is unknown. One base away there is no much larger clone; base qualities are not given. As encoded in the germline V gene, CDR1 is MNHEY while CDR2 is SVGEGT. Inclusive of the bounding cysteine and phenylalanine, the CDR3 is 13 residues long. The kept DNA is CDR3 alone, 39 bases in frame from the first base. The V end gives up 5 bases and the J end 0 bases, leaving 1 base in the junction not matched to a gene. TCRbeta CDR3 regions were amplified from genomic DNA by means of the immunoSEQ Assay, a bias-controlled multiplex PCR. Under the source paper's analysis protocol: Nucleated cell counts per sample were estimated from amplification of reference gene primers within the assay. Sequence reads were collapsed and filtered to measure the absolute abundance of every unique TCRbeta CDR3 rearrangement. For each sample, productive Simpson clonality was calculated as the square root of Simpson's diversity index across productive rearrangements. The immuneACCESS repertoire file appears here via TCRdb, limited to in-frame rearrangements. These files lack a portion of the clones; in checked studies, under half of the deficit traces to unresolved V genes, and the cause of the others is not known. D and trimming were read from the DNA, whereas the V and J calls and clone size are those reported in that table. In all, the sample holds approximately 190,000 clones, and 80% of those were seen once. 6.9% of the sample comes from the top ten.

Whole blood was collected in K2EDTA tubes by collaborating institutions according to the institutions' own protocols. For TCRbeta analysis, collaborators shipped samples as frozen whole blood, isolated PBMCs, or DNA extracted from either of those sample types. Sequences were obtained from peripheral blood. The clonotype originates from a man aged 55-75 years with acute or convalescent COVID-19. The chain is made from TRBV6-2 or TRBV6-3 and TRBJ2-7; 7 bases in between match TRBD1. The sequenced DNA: TGTGCCAGCAGTCGACAGGGCTCCTACGAGCAGTACTTC. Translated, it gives CASSRQGSYEQYF.